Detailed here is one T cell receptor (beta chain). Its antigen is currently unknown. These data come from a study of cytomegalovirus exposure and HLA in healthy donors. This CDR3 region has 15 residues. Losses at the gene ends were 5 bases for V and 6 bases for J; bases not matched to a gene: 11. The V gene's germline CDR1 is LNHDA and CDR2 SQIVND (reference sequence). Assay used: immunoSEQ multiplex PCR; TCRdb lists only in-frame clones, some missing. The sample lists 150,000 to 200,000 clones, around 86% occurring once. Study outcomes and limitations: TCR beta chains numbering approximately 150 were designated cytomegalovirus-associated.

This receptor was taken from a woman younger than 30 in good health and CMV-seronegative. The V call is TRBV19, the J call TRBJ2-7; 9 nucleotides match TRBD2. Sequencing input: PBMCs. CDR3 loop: CASSSHSGGSLEQYF. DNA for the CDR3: TGTGCCAGTAGTTCTCATAGCGGGGGTTCCCTCGAGCAGTACTTC.